This T cell receptor beta chain came from a study of cytomegalovirus exposure and HLA in healthy donors. At the level of the study: An early release of data contained around 80 million unique TCRs, which came from HLA-typed donors.

With 60 Vbeta and 13 Jbeta primers, the PCR was carried out. Produced via immunoSEQ multiplex PCR; TCRdb's table is partial and in-frame only. The table lists around 200,000 clones, 60% to 80% of them singletons, with roughly 2.9% in the top ten. Germline lookup yields CDR1 SGHVS and CDR2 FQNEAQ. Trimming left V 1 base short and J 12 bases short, with 19 bases between. The CDR3 runs to 15 residues. Sample: PBMCs. This TCR was sampled from a man aged 35 to 55 in good health and CMV-seronegative. The J gene is TRBJ2-1, the V gene TRBV7-8, with a tentative D call TRBD2 (5 bases). The CDR3 bases are TGTGCCAGCAGCTTAGACGGGGAGACGAGGTCGGGGCAGTTCTTC. Translating it yields CASSLDGETRSGQFF.